Below are 19 T cell receptor beta chains sequenced from a single sample in a study of T cell responses to AZD1222 COVID-19 vaccine. Clones were sequenced by immunoSEQ multiplex PCR, and TCRdb holds only the in-frame ones, with some missing. The table has 150,000 or so clones, roughly 80% seen once. The sequencing used peripheral blood, collected on day 0 of MenACWY control vaccination. These receptor sequences come from an adult in good health.

About this clone itself: Other DNA variants within this sample encode the same CDR3. The chain is built from TRBV28 and TRBJ1-6; perhaps TRBD1 as D (5 bases). CDR1 and CDR2 from the germline V gene are MDHEN and SYDVKM. Trimming shortened V by 6 bases and J by 5 bases, and 8 bases separated the two germline ends. CDR3 length: 13 residues. Written as DNA, the CDR3 is TGTGCCAGCAGCAGGGTGGATAATTCACCCCTCCACTTT. Translation: CASSRVDNSPLHF.

This clone was counted a few times. The rearrangement joins TRBV27 to TRBJ1-5, with no clear D. There are 19 residues in the CDR3. The germline gives CDR1 MNHEY, CDR2 SMNVEV (reference sequence). V lost 5 bases to trimming and J lost 0 bases, with 23 bases between them. This chain's CDR3 is CASSPWNMLEPYSNQPQHF. The CDR3 region has the DNA TGTGCCAGCAGTCCGTGGAACATGCTTGAACCGTATAGCAATCAGCCCCAGCATTTT.

In this sample, this clone turned up a few times. The chain couples TRBV11-2 to TRBJ2-5; no clear D gene. Germline V CDR1 and CDR2: SGHAT, FQNNGV. The CDR3 is 15 residues long. V was clipped by 2 bases and J by 4 bases, with 14 bases between them. In DNA form, the CDR3 reads TGTGCCAGCAGCTTATCTACCGGAAGGGTAGAGACCCAGTACTTC. It yields the protein CASSLSTGRVETQYF. Full variable domain (missing parts from reference TRBV11-2 and TRBJ2-5): EAGVAQSPRYKIIEKRQSVAFWCNPISGHATLYWYQQILGQGPKLLIQFQNNGVVDDSQLPKDRFSAERLKGVDSTLKIQPAKLEDSAVYLCASSLSTGRVETQYFGPGTRLLVL.

The chain has TRBV7-6 and TRBJ2-5, with TRBD2 matching over 8 bases. Germline assignment: CDR1 SGHVS and CDR2 FNYEAQ. Trimming at V came to 0 bases and at J to 2 bases, leaving 2 bases not matched to a gene. The CDR3 has 15 amino acids. The CDR3 is CASSLAGGVQETQYF. The CDR3 DNA reads as TGTGCCAGCAGCTTAGCCGGGGGGGTTCAAGAGACCCAGTACTTC.

The chain combines TRBV6-5 with TRBJ2-5; D perhaps matches TRBD2 (5 bases). CDR1 and CDR2 (germline): MNHEY, SVGAGI. V was pared by 6 bases and J by 4 bases, with 6 bases between. The CDR3 consists of 11 residues. The CDR3 sequence: CASRAGETQYF. CDR3 sequence (DNA): TGTGCCAGCAGGGCGGGAGAGACCCAGTACTTC.

Worth noting for this clone: Its ends do not fully match the called genes, so a read error is possible. This sequence joins TRBV5-4 and TRBJ1-2, with TRBD1 identical over 11 bases. The CDR3 has 19 amino acids. Germline V gene sequence: CDR1 SGHNT, CDR2 YYREEE (reference sequence). The CDR3 sequence: CASSSTGTGGNRIDYRYTF. For the CDR3, the DNA is TGTGCCAGCAGCTCCACCGGGACAGGGGGAAATAGGATCGACTATCGCTACACCTTC.

The rearrangement joins TRBV5-4 to TRBJ2-7, with D perhaps TRBD1 (6 bases). The ends were cut back, 1 base at V and 2 bases at J, with 13 bases in the middle. CDR3 size: 15 residues. Germline V gene sequence: CDR1 SGHNT, CDR2 YYREEE (reference sequence). The CDR3 coding sequence is TGTGCCAGCAGCTTGTGGTCCCAGGGGACCTACGAGCAGTACTTC. Translated: CASSLWSQGTYEQYF.

This chain uses TRBV27 with TRBJ1-5, with D possibly TRBD1 on 5 matching bases. Trimming took 3 bases from V and 4 from J, leaving 10 bases between them. CDR3 size: 14 residues. CDR1 MNHEY and CDR2 SMNVEV come from the germline V gene (reference sequence). The CDR3 sequence: CASSFGRANQPQHF. The CDR3 nucleotides read TGTGCCAGCAGTTTCGGCAGGGCGAATCAGCCCCAGCATTTT.

The chain couples TRBV9 to TRBJ2-7, with D tentatively TRBD1 or TRBD2 (5 bases each). CDR3 length: 15 amino acids. Per germline, CDR1 SGDLS and CDR2 YYNGEE. The V end lost 2 bases, the J end lost 6 bases, and 18 bases lay between the germline ends. Here the CDR3 reads CASSVSGTGSGEQYF. The CDR3 DNA reads as TGTGCCAGCAGCGTTTCCGGGACCGGCTCGGGCGAGCAGTACTTC.

This clone was counted a single time. The chain links TRBV5-4 to TRBJ2-1; 9 nucleotides align to TRBD2. The CDR3 consists of 15 residues. V lost 2 bases and J lost 2; bases outside the gene matches: 2. From germline, CDR1 is SGHNT and CDR2 YYREEE (reference sequence). CDR3 bases: TGTGCCAGCAGCTTAGTAGCGGGGGCCTACAATGAGCAGTTCTTC. It yields the protein CASSLVAGAYNEQFF. The whole variable domain, remainder taken from reference TRBV5-4 and TRBJ2-1, is ETGVTQSPTHLIKTRGQQVTLRCSSQSGHNTVSWYQQALGQGPQFIFQYYREEENGRGNFPPRFSGLQFPNYSSELNVNALELDDSALYLCASSLVAGAYNEQFFGPGTRLTVL.

The chain is built from TRBV5-1 and TRBJ2-1, with TRBD1 identical over 7 bases. Germline lookup yields CDR1 SGHRS and CDR2 YFSETQ. The J segment lost 5 bases and the V segment lost 4 bases, leaving 6 bases of the junction unmatched. This CDR3 region has 14 residues. The CDR3 sequence is CASSPGQSHNEQFF. The CDR3 coding sequence is TGCGCCAGCAGCCCGGGACAGAGTCACAATGAGCAGTTCTTC.

This chain connects TRBV9 to TRBJ1-3; D perhaps matches TRBD1 (6 bases). There are 16 residues in the CDR3. The germline V gene encodes CDR1 SGDLS and CDR2 YYNGEE. The ends were cut back, 0 bases at V and 0 bases at J, with 10 bases in the middle. The chain's CDR3 is CASSVATGSSGNTIYF. CDR3 nucleotides: TGTGCCAGCAGCGTAGCGACAGGTTCCTCTGGAAACACCATATATTTT.

J is TRBJ1-1 and V is TRBV7-3; 8 positions agree with TRBD1. This CDR3 has 15 amino acids. Looked up from germline, CDR1 is SGHTA and CDR2 is FQGTGA. V trimming: 5 bases; J trimming: 4 bases; junction bases outside the gene matches: 9. CDR3 residues: CASSATGDGGTEAFF. The CDR3, as DNA: TGTGCCAGCAGCGCGACAGGGGACGGGGGCACTGAAGCTTTCTTT.

This clone was seen only once. CDR3 DNA sequence: TGTGCCAGCAGTGACAGTATAGGACAGGGGAGGAATGAGCAGTTCTTC. Protein product: CASSDSIGQGRNEQFF. This chain uses TRBV2 with TRBJ2-1; TRBD1 matches 9 bases. This CDR3 spans 16 amino acids. Losses at the gene ends were 3 bases for V and 7 bases for J; bases not matched to a gene: 10. Germline-derived CDR1 and CDR2 are SNHLY and FYNNEI.

This clone was detected a few times. The chain is built from TRBV6-1 and TRBJ1-2; 9 bases fit TRBD1. In germline, CDR1 is MNHNS, CDR2 SASEGT. CDR3 size: 16 residues. Trimming removed 0 bases from V and 4 bases from J; junction bases left unmatched: 6. CDR3 residues: CASSEAGTGLPYGYTF. DNA of the CDR3: TGTGCCAGCAGTGAAGCCGGGACAGGGTTGCCCTATGGCTACACCTTC.

The rearrangement joins TRBV19 to TRBJ1-5; D gene unclear. With 5 bases removed from V and 5 bases from J, the gap between germline ends came to 19 bases. Germline V CDR1 and CDR2: LNHDA, SQIVND (reference sequence). This CDR3 spans 16 amino acids. CDR3 in amino acids: CASSVGASGVHQPQHF. In DNA form, the CDR3 reads TGTGCCAGTAGTGTGGGAGCCTCCGGGGTCCATCAGCCCCAGCATTTT.

V and J are TRBV30 and TRBJ1-6; tentative D call: TRBD1 (5 bases). Deletions cut 4 bases from V and 6 bases from J, with 13 bases between. This CDR3 contains 14 residues. Germline V lookup: CDR1 GTSNPN, CDR2 SVGIG (reference sequence). The CDR3 region is CAWMRKGPNSPLHF. The CDR3 DNA reads as TGTGCCTGGATGAGGAAGGGGCCTAATTCACCCCTCCACTTT.

V gene TRBV5-1 combines with J gene TRBJ1-3; D is undetermined. The ends were cut back, 0 bases at V and 3 bases at J, with 10 bases in the middle. The CDR3 has 15 residues. Germline CDR1 and CDR2: SGHRS and YFSETQ. The CDR3 sequence: CASSLADGGGNTIYF. DNA of the CDR3: TGCGCCAGCAGCTTGGCCGACGGAGGTGGAAACACCATATATTTT.

The DNA for the CDR3 is TGTGCCAGCAGCCAAGAGGTACCGGGACAGCCTAATGAAAAACTGTTTTTT. Its translation: CASSQEVPGQPNEKLFF. The chain recombines TRBV14 with TRBJ1-4; the match to TRBD1 covers 7 bases. Losses at the gene ends were 0 bases for V and 3 bases for J; bases not matched to a gene: 7. CDR3 length equals 17 residues. Looked up from germline, CDR1 is SGHDN and CDR2 is FVKESK.